Reported below is one TCR beta chain. A much larger clone sits a single nucleotide away, making a read error possible. The data belong to a study of T cell repertoires in cytomegalovirus infection. TCRdb fed the reads into MiXCR, producing one record per CDR3 protein. The sample yields approximately 190,000 distinct CDR3 sequences, about 30% seen once. The length of the CDR3 is 15 residues. Germline-derived CDR1 and CDR2 are SGHTA and FQGNSA. Sequencing was performed on PBMCs. This clonotype originated in a human donor in good health (CMV status not recorded). Some clones in this sample may be carry-over from other donors' samples. The chain uses TRBV7-2 and TRBJ1-5; TRBD1 agrees at 10 bases. CDR3 sequence: CAISSPDRGNQPQHF. In nucleotides, the CDR3 is TGTGCCATCAGCTCGCCGGACAGGGGGAATCAGCCCCAGCATTTT. Variable domain in full (rest from reference TRBV7-2 and TRBJ1-5): GAGVSQSPSNKVTEKGKDVELRCDPISGHTALYWYRQSLGQGLEFLIYFQGNSAPDKSGLPSDRFSAERTGGSVSTLTIQRTQQEDSAVYLCAISSPDRGNQPQHFGDGTRLSIL.